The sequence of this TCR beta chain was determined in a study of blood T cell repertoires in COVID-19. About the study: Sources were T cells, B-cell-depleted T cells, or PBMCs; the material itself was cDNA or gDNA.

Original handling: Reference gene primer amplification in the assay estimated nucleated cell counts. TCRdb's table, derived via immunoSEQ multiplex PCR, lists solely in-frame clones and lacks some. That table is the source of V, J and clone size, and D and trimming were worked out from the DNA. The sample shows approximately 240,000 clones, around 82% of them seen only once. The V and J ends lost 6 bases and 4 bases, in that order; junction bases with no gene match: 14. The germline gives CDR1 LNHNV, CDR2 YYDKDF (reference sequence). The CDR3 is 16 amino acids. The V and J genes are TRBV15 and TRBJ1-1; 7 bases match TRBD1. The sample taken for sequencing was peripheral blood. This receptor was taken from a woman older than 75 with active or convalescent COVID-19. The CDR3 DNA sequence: TGTGCCACCAGTAACCCCGGACAGGCCGGAAGCACTGAAGCTTTCTTT. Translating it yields CATSNPGQAGSTEAFF.